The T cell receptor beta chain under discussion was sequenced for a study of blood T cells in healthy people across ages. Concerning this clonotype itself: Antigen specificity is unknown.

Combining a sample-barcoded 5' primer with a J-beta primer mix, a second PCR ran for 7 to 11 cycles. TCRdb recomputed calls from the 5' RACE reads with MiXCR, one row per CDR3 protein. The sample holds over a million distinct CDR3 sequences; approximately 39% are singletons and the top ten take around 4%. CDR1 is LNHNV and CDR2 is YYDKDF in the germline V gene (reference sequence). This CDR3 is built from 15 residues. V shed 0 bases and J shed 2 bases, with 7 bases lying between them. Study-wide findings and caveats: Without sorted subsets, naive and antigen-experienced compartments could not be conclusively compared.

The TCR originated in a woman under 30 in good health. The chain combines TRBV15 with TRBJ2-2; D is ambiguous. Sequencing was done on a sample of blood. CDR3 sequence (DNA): TGTGCCACCAGCAGAGAACTCCTAAACACCGGGGAGCTGTTTTTT. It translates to CATSRELLNTGELFF.